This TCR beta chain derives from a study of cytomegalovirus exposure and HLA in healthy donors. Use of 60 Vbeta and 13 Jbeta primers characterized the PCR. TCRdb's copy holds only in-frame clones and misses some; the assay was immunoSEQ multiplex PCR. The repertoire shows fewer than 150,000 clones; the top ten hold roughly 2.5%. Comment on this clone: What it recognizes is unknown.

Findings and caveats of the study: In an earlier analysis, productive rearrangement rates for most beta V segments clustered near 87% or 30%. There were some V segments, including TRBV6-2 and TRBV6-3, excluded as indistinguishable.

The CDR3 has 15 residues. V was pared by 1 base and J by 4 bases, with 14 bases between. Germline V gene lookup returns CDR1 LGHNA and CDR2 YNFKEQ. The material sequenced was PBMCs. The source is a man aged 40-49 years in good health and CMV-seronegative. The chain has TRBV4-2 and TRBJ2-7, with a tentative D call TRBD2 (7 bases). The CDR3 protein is CASSQGGGAAYEQYF. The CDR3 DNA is TGTGCCAGCAGCCAAGGGGGGGGCGCAGCATACGAGCAGTACTTC.